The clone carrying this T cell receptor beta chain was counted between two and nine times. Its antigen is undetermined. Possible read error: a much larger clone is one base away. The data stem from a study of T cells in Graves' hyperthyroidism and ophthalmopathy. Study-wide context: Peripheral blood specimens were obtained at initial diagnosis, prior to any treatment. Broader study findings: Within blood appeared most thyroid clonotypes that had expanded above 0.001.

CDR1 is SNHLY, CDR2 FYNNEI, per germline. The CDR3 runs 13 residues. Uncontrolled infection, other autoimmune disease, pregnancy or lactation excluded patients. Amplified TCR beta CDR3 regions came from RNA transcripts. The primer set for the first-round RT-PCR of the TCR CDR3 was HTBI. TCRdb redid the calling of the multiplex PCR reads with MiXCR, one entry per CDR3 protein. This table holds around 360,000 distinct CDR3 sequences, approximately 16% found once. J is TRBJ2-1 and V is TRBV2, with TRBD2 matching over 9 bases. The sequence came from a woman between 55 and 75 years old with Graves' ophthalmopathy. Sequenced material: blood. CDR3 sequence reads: CGTDLAGNNEQFF. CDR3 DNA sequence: TGTGGCACCGATCTAGCGGGAAACAATGAGCAGTTCTTC.